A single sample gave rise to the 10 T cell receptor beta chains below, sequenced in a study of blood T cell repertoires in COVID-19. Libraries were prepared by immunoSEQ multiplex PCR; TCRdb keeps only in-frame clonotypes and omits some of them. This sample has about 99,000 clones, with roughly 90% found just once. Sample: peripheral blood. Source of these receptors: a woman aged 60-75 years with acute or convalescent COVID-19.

This chain's CDR3 is CASSQRHISGNTIYF. In nucleotides, the CDR3 is TGCGCCAGCAGCCAACGACACATCTCTGGAAACACCATATATTTT. The V call is TRBV4-1, the J call TRBJ1-3, with unresolved D. Germline V gene data show CDR1 as MGHRA and CDR2 as YSYEKL. Trimming pared 2 bases from V and 0 bases from J, leaving 8 bases between. CDR3 length: 15 residues.

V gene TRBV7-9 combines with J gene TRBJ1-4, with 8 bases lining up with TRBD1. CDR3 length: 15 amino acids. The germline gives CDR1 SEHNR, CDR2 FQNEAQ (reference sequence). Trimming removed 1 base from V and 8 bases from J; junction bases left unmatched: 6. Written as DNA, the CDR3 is TGTGCCAGCAGCTTAGATACAGGGGGGACAGAAAAACTGTTTTTT. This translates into CASSLDTGGTEKLFF.

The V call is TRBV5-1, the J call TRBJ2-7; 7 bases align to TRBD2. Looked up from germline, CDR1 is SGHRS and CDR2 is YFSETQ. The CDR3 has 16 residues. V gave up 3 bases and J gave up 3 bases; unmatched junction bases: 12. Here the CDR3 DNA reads TGCGCCAGCAGCTCGGGCGGGAGTAGAGTGGGCTACGAGCAGTACGTC. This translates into CASSSGGSRVGYEQYV.

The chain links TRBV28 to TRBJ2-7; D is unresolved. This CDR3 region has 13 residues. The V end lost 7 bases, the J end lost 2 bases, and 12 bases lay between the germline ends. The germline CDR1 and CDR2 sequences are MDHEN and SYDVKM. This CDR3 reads CASTANMPYEQYF. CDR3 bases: TGTGCCAGCACCGCGAATATGCCCTACGAGCAGTACTTC.

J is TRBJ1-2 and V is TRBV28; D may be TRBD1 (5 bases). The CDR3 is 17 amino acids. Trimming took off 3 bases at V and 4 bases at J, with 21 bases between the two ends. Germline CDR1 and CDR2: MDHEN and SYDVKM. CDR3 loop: CASSFGGARGLPYGYTF. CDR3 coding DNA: TGTGCCAGCAGTTTCGGCGGAGCGAGGGGACTACCCTATGGCTACACCTTC.

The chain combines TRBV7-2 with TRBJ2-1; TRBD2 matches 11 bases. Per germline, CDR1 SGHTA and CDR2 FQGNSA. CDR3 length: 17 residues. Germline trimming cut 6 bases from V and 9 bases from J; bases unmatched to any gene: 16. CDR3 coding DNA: TGTGCCAGCAGTTGGATCCCGGGTAGCGGGAGGGCGTTTGAGCAGTTCTTC. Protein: CASSWIPGSGRAFEQFF.

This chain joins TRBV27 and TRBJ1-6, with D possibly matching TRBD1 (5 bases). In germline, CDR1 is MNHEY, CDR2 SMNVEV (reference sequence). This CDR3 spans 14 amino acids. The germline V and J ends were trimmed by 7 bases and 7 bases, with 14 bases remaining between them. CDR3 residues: CASKPGYGNSPLHF. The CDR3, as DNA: TGTGCCAGCAAGCCAGGGTATGGAAATTCACCCCTCCACTTT.

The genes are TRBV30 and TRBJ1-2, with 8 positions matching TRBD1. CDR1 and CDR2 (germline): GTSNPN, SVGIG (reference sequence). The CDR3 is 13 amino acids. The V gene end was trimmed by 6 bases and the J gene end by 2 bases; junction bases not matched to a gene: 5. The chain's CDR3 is CACGQGLNYGYTF. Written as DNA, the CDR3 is TGTGCCTGTGGACAGGGTCTCAACTATGGCTACACCTTC.

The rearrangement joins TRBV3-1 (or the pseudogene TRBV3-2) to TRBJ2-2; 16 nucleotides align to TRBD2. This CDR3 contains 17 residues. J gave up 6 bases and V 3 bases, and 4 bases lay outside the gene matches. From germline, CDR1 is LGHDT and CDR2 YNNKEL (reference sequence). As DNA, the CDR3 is TGTGCCAGCAGCCACGGGACTAGCGGGAGGGGGCCCGGGGAGCTGTTTTTT. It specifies CASSHGTSGRGPGELFF.

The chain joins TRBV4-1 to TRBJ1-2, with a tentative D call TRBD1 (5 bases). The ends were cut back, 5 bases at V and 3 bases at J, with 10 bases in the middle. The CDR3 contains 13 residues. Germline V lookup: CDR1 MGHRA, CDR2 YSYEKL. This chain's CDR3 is CASSATGDYGYTF. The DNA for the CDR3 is TGCGCCAGCAGCGCCACAGGAGACTATGGCTACACCTTC.